These 6 T cell receptor beta chains were sequenced from one sample in a study of blood T cell repertoires in COVID-19. Here immunoSEQ multiplex PCR was the method, and the copy in TCRdb shows in-frame clones only, minus some. The sample has roughly 120,000 clones; roughly 80% are singletons. Sequenced input: peripheral blood. The receptors derive from a human donor in a cohort sampled during active COVID-19.

The chain carries TRBV5-6 and TRBJ1-6; TRBD1 matches 9 bases. With 4 bases clipped from V and 7 bases from J, the junction kept 3 bases outside the gene matches. This CDR3 has 14 amino acids. Germline CDR1 SGHDT, CDR2 YYEEEE. The CDR3 bases are TGTGCCAGCAGCCCGGGACAGGGCAATTCACCCCTCCACTTT. Residues: CASSPGQGNSPLHF.

The rearrangement joins TRBV30 to TRBJ2-7; TRBD2 matches 9 bases. In germline, CDR1 is GTSNPN, CDR2 SVGIG (reference sequence). This CDR3 has 15 residues. V shed 2 bases, J shed 6 bases, and the junction held 11 bases outside the gene matches. The CDR3 region is CAWSRLAGPPGEQYF. CDR3 DNA: TGTGCCTGGAGTAGGCTAGCGGGACCCCCGGGCGAGCAGTACTTC.

The chain combines TRBV6-1 with TRBJ2-1; TRBD2 matches 7 bases. Germline trimming cut 2 bases from V and 3 bases from J; bases unmatched to any gene: 4. CDR3 length: 15 amino acids. The germline gives CDR1 MNHNS, CDR2 SASEGT. The CDR3 bases are TGTGCCAGCAGTGAAAGTAGCGGGTTCTACAATGAGCAGTTCTTC. Amino acids: CASSESSGFYNEQFF.

The gene calls are TRBV13 and TRBJ2-7, with D perhaps matching TRBD1 (6 bases). The CDR3 is 13 residues long. Germline assignment: CDR1 PRHDT and CDR2 FYEKMQ (reference sequence). V was clipped by 3 bases and J by 5 bases, with 11 bases between them. The CDR3 sequence: CASSFTRGNEQYF. CDR3 sequence (DNA): TGTGCCAGCAGCTTTACCAGGGGAAACGAGCAGTACTTC.

This clone was detected a few times. The chain has TRBV14 and TRBJ2-7; tentatively, D is TRBD2 (6 bases). From germline, CDR1 is SGHDN and CDR2 FVKESK. The germline V and J ends were trimmed by 1 base and 2 bases, with 12 bases remaining between them. The CDR3 is made up of 15 amino acids. The CDR3 DNA is TGTGCCAGCAGCCAAGGCGGGATCCCCCCCTACGAGCAGTACTTC. It specifies CASSQGGIPPYEQYF.

In nucleotides, the CDR3 is TGTGCCAGCAGTTCCTTACTAGCGGGGGACGACGAGCAGTACTTC. This sequence encodes CASSSLLAGDDEQYF. The chain combines TRBV27 with TRBJ2-7, with TRBD2 matching over 11 bases. Germline V gives CDR1 MNHEY, CDR2 SMNVEV (reference sequence). The CDR3 loop spans 15 amino acids. Trimming at V came to 4 bases and at J to 5 bases, leaving 7 bases not matched to a gene.